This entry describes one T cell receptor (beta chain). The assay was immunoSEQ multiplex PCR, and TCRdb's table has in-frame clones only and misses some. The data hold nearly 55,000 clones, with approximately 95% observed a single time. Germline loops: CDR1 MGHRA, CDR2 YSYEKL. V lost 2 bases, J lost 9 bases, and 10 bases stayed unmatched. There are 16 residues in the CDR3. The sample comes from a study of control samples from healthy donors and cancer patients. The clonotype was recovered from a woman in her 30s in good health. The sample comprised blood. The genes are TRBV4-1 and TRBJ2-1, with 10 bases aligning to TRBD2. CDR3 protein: CASSQFELAGSGEQFF. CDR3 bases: TGCGCCAGCAGCCAATTCGAACTAGCGGGATCGGGTGAGCAGTTCTTC.